Listed below are T cell receptor beta chains from one sample, sequenced in a study of blood T cells in healthy people across ages. TCRdb processed the 5' RACE reads anew with MiXCR; each CDR3 protein has one entry. Of hundreds of thousands of distinct CDR3 sequences in the sample, 24% were seen once. The same sample was also studied in work on T cells of mothers and their children.

Source material: blood. All receptors come from a boy aged 5 to 17 in good health. The CDR3 runs from the conserved cysteine through the conserved F or W. A D gene is named only where the DNA matches it firmly. A clone size is listed for some rows: how often the clone was seen (once, few, many), or a class if it is expanded.

V	D	size	J	DNA	CDR3
TRBV28	NA	NA	TRBJ1-2	TGTGCCAGCAGCCGTATGGGGAGGGGACTGGTCGGAGCCTTC	CASSRMGRGLVGAF
TRBV4-1	NA	NA	TRBJ1-2	TGCGCCAGCAGCCAAGGAGAGCTGGATAACTATGGCTACACCTTC	CASSQGELDNYGYTF
TRBV20-1	TRBD1	few	TRBJ2-7	TGCAGTGCTAGATTTGCGGGACAGGGGTTCTACGAGCAGTACTTC	CSARFAGQGFYEQYF
TRBV7-9	NA	few	TRBJ2-7	TGTGCCAGCAGCTTATCACAGGGCCTCAGCTCCTACGAGCAGTACTTC	CASSLSQGLSSYEQYF
TRBV15	TRBD2	NA	TRBJ2-1	TGTGCCACCAGCAGAGATCGCGGGGGGGCCTATGAGCAGTTCTTC	CATSRDRGGAYEQFF
TRBV12-3/TRBV12-4	TRBD1	NA	TRBJ1-5	TGTGCCAGCAGTTTAGGCGGACAGGGAAGCAATCAGCCCCAGCATTTT	CASSLGGQGSNQPQHF
TRBV7-9	NA	NA	TRBJ1-6	TGTGCCAGCAGCGTAGATCTCCTTTTGGGTGAACCCCTCCACTTT	CASSVDLLLGEPLHF
TRBV5-1	NA	many	TRBJ2-1	TGCGCCAGCAGCTTGTTGGCTGGGGGGAATGAGCAGTTCTTC	CASSLLAGGNEQFF
TRBV2	TRBD1	few	TRBJ1-1	TGTGCCAGCAATCCCGGGACAGGGAAAACTGAAGCTTTCTTT	CASNPGTGKTEAFF
TRBV7-3	NA	few	TRBJ2-3	TGTGCCAGCAGCTATGGACGAAGCACAGATACGCAGTATTTT	CASSYGRSTDTQYF
TRBV18	NA	few	TRBJ1-4	TGTGCCAGCTCCGACCACCTGGCAGGGTCTAATGAAAAACTGTTTTTT	CASSDHLAGSNEKLFF
TRBV29-1	NA	many	TRBJ1-1	TGCAGCGCAAGGGACGCCATGAACACTGAAGCTTTCTTT	CSARDAMNTEAFF
TRBV6-5	NA	NA	TRBJ1-2	TGTGCCAGTGGACCCTCGGAAAATGGCTACACCTTC	CASGPSENGYTF
TRBV4-1	NA	many	TRBJ1-2	TGCGCCAGCAGCCAAGTTTCAAGTAACTATGGCTACACCTTC	CASSQVSSNYGYTF
TRBV9	NA	NA	TRBJ2-5	TGTGCCAGCAGCGTCGACGCAGAGACCCAGTACTTC	CASSVDAETQYF
TRBV7-2	NA	NA	TRBJ2-5	TGTGCCAGCAGTTCGAACTCGGCGGCCCCCCAGTACTTC	CASSSNSAAPQYF
TRBV9	NA	few	TRBJ1-1	TGTGCCAGCAGCGTAATGGAGGGGGAAAACACTGAAGCTTTCTTT	CASSVMEGENTEAFF
TRBV12-3/TRBV12-4	NA	NA	TRBJ2-1	TGTGCCAGCAGAACGACAGACAATGAGCAGTTCTTC	CASRTTDNEQFF
TRBV6-8	TRBD1	few	TRBJ2-7	TGTGCCAGCCACAGGGGAACCTACGAGCAGTACTTC	CASHRGTYEQYF
TRBV29-1	TRBD1	few	TRBJ2-3	TGCAGCGTTAACAGGGGGCAAGCAGATACGCAGTATTTT	CSVNRGQADTQYF
TRBV4-1	TRBD2	NA	TRBJ2-5	TGCGCCAGCAGCCAAGTTCAAGCGGGACCCGAGACCCAGTACTTC	CASSQVQAGPETQYF
TRBV4-3	NA	NA	TRBJ1-1	TGCGCCAGCAGCCAAGATCTAAGGGGACTGGAGATGAACACTGAAGCTTTCTTT	CASSQDLRGLEMNTEAFF
TRBV4-3	NA	few	TRBJ2-7	TGCGCCAGCAGCCAAGATGTCACAACCTACGAGCAGTACTTC	CASSQDVTTYEQYF
TRBV9	TRBD1	few	TRBJ1-2	TGTGCCAGCAACTACAAAGGGGGCGACTATGGCTACACCTTC	CASNYKGGDYGYTF
TRBV7-2	NA	NA	TRBJ2-1	TGTGCCAGCAGCTTAATACTAGGGGAAAATGGGCAGTTCTTC	CASSLILGENGQFF
TRBV7-9	NA	NA	TRBJ2-3	TGTGCCAGCAGCTTATATGTGGGCGGGGACGGCACAGATACGCAGTATTTT	CASSLYVGGDGTDTQYF
TRBV4-1	NA	few	TRBJ2-5	TGCGCCAGCAGCCAAGGTGGGCGCGGAGTAATTCAAGAGACCCAGTACTTC	CASSQGGRGVIQETQYF
TRBV7-3	NA	NA	TRBJ2-3	TGTGCCGGGGAGGACGGGGCCCCTAGCACAGATACGCAGTATTTT	CAGEDGAPSTDTQYF
TRBV12-3/TRBV12-4	NA	NA	TRBJ1-2	TGTGCCAGCAGTTTCTCCGATAACGGCTACACCTTC	CASSFSDNGYTF
TRBV10-3	TRBD1	NA	TRBJ1-6	TGTGCCATCAGTGAGTCAGGACAGGGGTATTCACCCCTCCACTTT	CAISESGQGYSPLHF
TRBV5-5	NA	few	TRBJ1-2	TGTGCCAGCAGCTTGGGGCAGGGGAGGGACTATGGCTACACCTTC	CASSLGQGRDYGYTF
TRBV20-1	NA	few	TRBJ1-5	TGCAGTGCTAGGACAGCGAACCAGCCCCAGCATTTT	CSARTANQPQHF
TRBV5-5	NA	few	TRBJ2-5	TGTGCCAGCAGCTTGGCCCCCAGCCAAGAGACCCAGTACTTC	CASSLAPSQETQYF
TRBV6-2/TRBV6-3	NA	few	TRBJ1-1	TGTGCCAGCAGTTATCGAGTTACTGAAGCTTTCTTT	CASSYRVTEAFF
TRBV6-1	NA	NA	TRBJ1-4	TGTGCCAGCAGGACCCAGGGTTGGCTGTTTTTT	CASRTQGWLFF
TRBV20-1	TRBD2	NA	TRBJ2-5	TGCAGTGCTAGAGCCCGACTAGCGGGAGGACTCCAAGAGACCCAGTACTTC	CSARARLAGGLQETQYF
TRBV28	NA	few	TRBJ2-2	TGTGCCAGCAGTTTCCGGGCCAAACACAGGGAGCTGTTTTTT	CASSFRAKHRELFF
TRBV12-3/TRBV12-4	NA	few	TRBJ2-7	TGTGCCAGCCGGGACACAGCCTACGAGCAGTACTTC	CASRDTAYEQYF
TRBV28	TRBD2	NA	TRBJ2-5	TGTGCCAGCAGTTTACTAGCGGGATCACAGACCCAGTACTTC	CASSLLAGSQTQYF
TRBV20-1	NA	NA	TRBJ2-5	TGCAGTGCTAGAGATCGGAACAACCCCGAAGAGACCCAGTACTTC	CSARDRNNPEETQYF
TRBV7-3	NA	NA	TRBJ1-5	TGTGCCAGCAGCTTACTGGGGCGGGGGCAGCCCCAGCATTTT	CASSLLGRGQPQHF
TRBV29-1	NA	NA	TRBJ1-2	TGCAGCGTTGAAGGGATGGATGGCTACACCTTC	CSVEGMDGYTF
TRBV5-6	NA	few	TRBJ2-7	TGTGCCAGCAGCTTTGCGGGTTGGGGCTCCCCCTACGAGCAGTACTTC	CASSFAGWGSPYEQYF
TRBV6-1	NA	NA	TRBJ1-5	TGTGCCAGCAGTGAATCAAGCAATCAGCCCCAGCATTTT	CASSESSNQPQHF
TRBV28	TRBD2	few	TRBJ2-1	TGTGCCAGCAGTGGGGTTTTGCTAGCGGGCGGAGGGTACAATGAGCAGTTCTTC	CASSGVLLAGGGYNEQFF